This TCR beta chain appears in the sequencing data of a study of blood T cell repertoires in COVID-19. Study-level information: From the United States, Italy and Spain came samples of acute and convalescent COVID-19. The cDNA or gDNA used as material had been derived from T cells, B-cell-depleted T cells, or PBMCs.

The authors' processing: Estimation of nucleated cell counts was performed using reference gene primer amplification. Here immunoSEQ multiplex PCR was the method, and the copy in TCRdb shows in-frame clones only, minus some. V, J and clone size are taken as reported in that table, and D and trimming were inferred from the DNA itself. The table includes around 17,000 clones, around 79% detected once. This CDR3 has 15 residues. Per germline, CDR1 MRHNA and CDR2 SNTAGT. V shed 1 base and J 6 bases; nucleotides not matched to a gene: 4. Material for sequencing was peripheral blood. The TCR originated in a woman in her sixties or seventies with active COVID-19. This chain uses TRBV6-4 with TRBJ2-1, with 9 bases fitting TRBD1. Written as DNA, the CDR3 is TGTGCCAGCAGTGACTTGGGGACAGGGTCCAATGAGCAGTTCTTC. This codes for CASSDLGTGSNEQFF.